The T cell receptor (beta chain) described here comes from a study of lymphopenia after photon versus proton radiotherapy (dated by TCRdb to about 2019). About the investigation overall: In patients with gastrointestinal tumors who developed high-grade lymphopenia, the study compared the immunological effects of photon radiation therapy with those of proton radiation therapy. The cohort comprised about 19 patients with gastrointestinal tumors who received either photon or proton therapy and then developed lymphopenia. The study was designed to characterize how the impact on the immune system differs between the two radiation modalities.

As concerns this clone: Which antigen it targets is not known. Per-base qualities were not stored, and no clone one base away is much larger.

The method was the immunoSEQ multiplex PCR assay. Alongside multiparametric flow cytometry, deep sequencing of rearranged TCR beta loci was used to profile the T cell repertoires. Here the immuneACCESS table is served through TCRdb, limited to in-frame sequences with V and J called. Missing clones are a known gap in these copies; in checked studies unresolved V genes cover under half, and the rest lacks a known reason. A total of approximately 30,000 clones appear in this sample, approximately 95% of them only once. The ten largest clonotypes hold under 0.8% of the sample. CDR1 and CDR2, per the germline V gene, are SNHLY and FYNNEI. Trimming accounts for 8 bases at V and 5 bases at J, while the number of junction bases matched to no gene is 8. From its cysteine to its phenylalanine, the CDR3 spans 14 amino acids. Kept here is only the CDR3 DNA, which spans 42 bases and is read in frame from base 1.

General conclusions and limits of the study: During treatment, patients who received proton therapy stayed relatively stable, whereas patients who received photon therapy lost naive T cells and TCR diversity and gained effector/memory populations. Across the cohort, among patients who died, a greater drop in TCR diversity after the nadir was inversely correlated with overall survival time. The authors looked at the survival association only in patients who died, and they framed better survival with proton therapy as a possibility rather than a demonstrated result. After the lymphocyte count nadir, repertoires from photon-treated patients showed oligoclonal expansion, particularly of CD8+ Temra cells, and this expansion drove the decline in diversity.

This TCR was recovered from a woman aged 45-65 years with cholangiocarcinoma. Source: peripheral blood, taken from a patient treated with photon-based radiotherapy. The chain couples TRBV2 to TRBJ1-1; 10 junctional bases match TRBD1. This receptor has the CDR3 CASRGQGGGTEAFF. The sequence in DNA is TGTGCCAGCCGCGGACAGGGGGGGGGAACTGAAGCTTTCTTT.